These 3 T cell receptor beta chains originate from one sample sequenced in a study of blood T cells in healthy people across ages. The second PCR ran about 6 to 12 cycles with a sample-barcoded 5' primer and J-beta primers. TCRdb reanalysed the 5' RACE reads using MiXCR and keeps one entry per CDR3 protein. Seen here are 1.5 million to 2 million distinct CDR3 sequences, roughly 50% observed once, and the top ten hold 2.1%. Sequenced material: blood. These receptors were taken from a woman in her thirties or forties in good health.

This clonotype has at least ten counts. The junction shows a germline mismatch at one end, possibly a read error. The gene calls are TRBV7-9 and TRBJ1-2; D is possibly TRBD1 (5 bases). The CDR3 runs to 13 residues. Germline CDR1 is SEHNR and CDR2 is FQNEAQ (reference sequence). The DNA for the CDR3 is TGTGCCAGCAGTTTAGGGCAGGGTGACGGCTACACCTTC. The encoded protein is CASSLGQGDGYTF. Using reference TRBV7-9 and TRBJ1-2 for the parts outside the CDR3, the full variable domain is DTGVSQNPRHKITKRGQNVTFRCDPISEHNRLYWYRQTLGQGPEFLTYFQNEAQLEKSRLLSDRFSAERPKGSFSTLEIQRTEQGDSAMYLCASSLGQGDGYTFGSGTRLTVV.

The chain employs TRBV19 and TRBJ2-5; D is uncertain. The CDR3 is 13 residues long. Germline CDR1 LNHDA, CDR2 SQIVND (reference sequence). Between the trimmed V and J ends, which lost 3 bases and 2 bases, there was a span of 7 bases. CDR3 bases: TGTGCCAGTAGTATTGGATGGCAAGAGACCCAGTACTTC. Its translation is CASSIGWQETQYF. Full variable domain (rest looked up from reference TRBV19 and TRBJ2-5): DGGITQSPKYLFRKEGQNVTLSCEQNLNHDAMYWYRQDPGQGLRLIYYSQIVNDFQKGDIAEGYSVSREKKESFPLTVTSAQKNPTAFYLCASSIGWQETQYFGPGTRLLVL.

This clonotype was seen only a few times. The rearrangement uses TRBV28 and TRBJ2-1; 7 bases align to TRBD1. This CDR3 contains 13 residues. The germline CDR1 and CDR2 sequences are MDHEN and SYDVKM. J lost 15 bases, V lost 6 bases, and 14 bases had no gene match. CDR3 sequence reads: CASRYGTAASRFF. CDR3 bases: TGTGCCAGCAGGTATGGGACAGCCGCTTCGCGGTTCTTC.